Below, 15 T cell receptor beta chains from the same sample are listed, as sequenced in a study of response to subunit inactivated influenza vaccine. MiXCR was run by TCRdb on the RT-PCR reads, yielding one entry per CDR3 protein. The sample gives 650,000 to 850,000 distinct CDR3 sequences, around 14% of which show up once; around 6.5% is in the top ten. The source was PBMCs from blood, collected about 14 days before vaccination. Receptors originate from a man aged 50-59 years who received an inactivated influenza vaccine.

This clonotype was counted between two and nine times. The rearrangement links TRBV7-9 to TRBJ2-7; no reliable D call. This CDR3 is 13 amino acids long. Between the trimmed V and J ends, which lost 4 bases and 4 bases, there was a span of 11 bases. Looked up from germline, CDR1 is SEHNR and CDR2 is FQNEAQ (reference sequence). CDR3 sequence reads: CASSSVPPYEQYF. In DNA form, the CDR3 reads TGTGCCAGCAGCTCCGTTCCTCCGTACGAGCAGTACTTC.

The V call is TRBV25-1, the J call TRBJ2-3; D may be TRBD2 (6 bases). Germline V CDR1 and CDR2: MGHDK, SYGVNS. This CDR3 contains 15 residues. The V and J ends lost 3 bases and 2 bases respectively, with 12 bases between them. CDR3 bases: TGTGCCAGCAGTGAGTCCACGGGGGTCACAGATACGCAGTATTTT. It specifies CASSESTGVTDTQYF.

This clonotype was seen more than once but under ten times. The J gene is TRBJ2-3, the V gene TRBV5-1; perhaps TRBD2 as D (5 bases). V dropped 0 bases and J dropped 4 bases, with 12 bases sitting between them. Germline V gives CDR1 SGHRS, CDR2 YFSETQ. There are 15 residues in the CDR3. In DNA form, the CDR3 reads TGCGCCAGCAGCTTGGCCACGGGATCGGCAGATACGCAGTATTTT. Its protein product is CASSLATGSADTQYF. The entire variable domain, with the rest obtained from reference TRBV5-1 and TRBJ2-3, is as follows: KAGVTQTPRYLIKTRGQQVTLSCSPISGHRSVSWYQQTPGQGLQFLFEYFSETQRNKGNFPGRFSGRQFSNSRSEMNVSTLELGDSALYLCASSLATGSADTQYFGPGTRLTVL.

The chain is built from TRBV7-2 and TRBJ1-6, with D tentatively TRBD1 (5 bases). The CDR3 sequence is 15 residues long. Germline assignment: CDR1 SGHTA and CDR2 FQGNSA. Trimming removed 0 bases from V and 6 bases from J, with 9 bases in between. CDR3 protein: CASSLAGTPNSPLHF. Here the CDR3 DNA reads TGTGCCAGCAGCTTAGCGGGGACCCCTAATTCACCCCTCCACTTT.

Ten or more counts support this clonotype. The chain recombines TRBV7-3 with TRBJ1-3; D gene unclear. The CDR3 is 17 residues long. V lost 2 bases and J 0 bases, leaving 14 bases between the germline ends. Germline assignment: CDR1 SGHTA and CDR2 FQGTGA. CDR3 sequence reads: CASSLDRGAPSGNTIYF. The CDR3 DNA reads TGTGCCAGCAGCTTAGACCGAGGAGCGCCCTCTGGAAACACCATATATTTT.

This clonotype was observed many times. This chain joins TRBV12-3 or TRBV12-4 and TRBJ2-5; tentatively, D is TRBD2 (5 bases). The CDR3 loop spans 13 amino acids. V was clipped by 3 bases and J by 7 bases, with 12 bases between them. The CDR3 DNA reads as TGTGCCAGCAGTTTGAGGGAGCTCGGGACCCAGTACTTC. Its protein is CASSLRELGTQYF.

This clonotype has just a few counts. This chain links TRBV2 with TRBJ1-5, with a weak D call TRBD1 (6 bases). Per germline, CDR1 SNHLY and CDR2 FYNNEI. V lost 8 bases and J lost 6, with 23 bases in between. The CDR3 runs to 16 residues. In DNA form, the CDR3 reads TGTGCCAGCGATCGGGTCGGGCAGGGGAGAGGTCAGCCCCAGCATTTT. Protein product: CASDRVGQGRGQPQHF. Filled out from reference TRBV2 and TRBJ1-5, the complete variable domain reads EPEVTQTPSHQVTQMGQEVILRCVPISNHLYFYWYRQILGQKVEFLVSFYNNEISEKSEIFDDQFSVERPDGSNFTLKIRSTKLEDSAMYFCASDRVGQGRGQPQHFGDGTRLSIL.

This clonotype showed up many times. The germline gene is not matched at one end of the junction; a read error may be the cause. The gene calls are TRBV7-2 and TRBJ2-7, with 7 positions matching TRBD1. Germline CDR1 and CDR2: SGHTA and FQGNSA. The CDR3 has 13 amino acids. The CDR3 spells CASSPWTGYEQYF. As DNA, the CDR3 is TGCGCCAGCAGCCCTTGGACAGGCTACGAGCAGTACTTC.

The chain has TRBV7-9 and TRBJ2-7; maybe TRBD1 (7 bases). The length of the CDR3 is 15 residues. The ends were cut back, 4 bases at V and 6 bases at J, with 19 bases in the middle. Per the germline V gene, CDR1 is SEHNR and CDR2 is FQNEAQ (reference sequence). CDR3 amino acids: CASSWTTGTAGEQYF. DNA for the CDR3: TGTGCCAGCAGCTGGACTACAGGGACAGCGGGCGAGCAGTACTTC.

The V gene is TRBV2, the J gene TRBJ2-5, with 11 bases that match TRBD2. V shed 4 bases and J 5 bases; nucleotides not matched to a gene: 6. CDR3 size: 15 residues. In germline, CDR1 is SNHLY, CDR2 FYNNEI. CDR3 DNA: TGTGCCAGCAGTGGACTAGCGGGGCCCAGGGAGACCCAGTACTTC. This encodes CASSGLAGPRETQYF.

This clonotype came up once. The gene calls are TRBV6-1 and TRBJ2-4; 7 bases are a match to TRBD2. From germline, CDR1 is MNHNS and CDR2 SASEGT. CDR3 length: 11 amino acids. The trim removed 8 bases at V and 8 bases at J, leaving 3 bases unmatched. Here the CDR3 DNA reads TGTGCCAGCGGGGGGGGGGACATTCAGTACTTC. Translation: CASGGGDIQYF.

Regarding this clonotype: This sequence may be a read error, since a much larger clone differs from it by one base. This chain uses TRBV14 with TRBJ2-7, with 8 bases lining up with TRBD1. The germline CDR1 and CDR2 sequences are SGHDN and FVKESK. V was pared by 5 bases and J by 2 bases, with 8 bases of the junction left unmatched. There are 15 residues in the CDR3. Here the CDR3 reads CASSFGQGFTYEQYF. DNA for the CDR3: TGTGCCAGCAGCTTTGGACAGGGCTTTACCTACGAGCAGTACTTC.

V usage is TRBV5-1 and J usage is TRBJ2-1; TRBD2 is a possible D gene (7 bases). The germline gives CDR1 SGHRS, CDR2 YFSETQ. Trimming stripped 0 bases from V and 4 bases from J, with 17 bases between. The length of the CDR3 is 17 residues. CDR3 coding DNA: TGCGCCAGCAGCTTGGGACCGCGGGGGCCAGGATACAATGAGCAGTTCTTC. Protein sequence: CASSLGPRGPGYNEQFF. Full variable domain (outside the CDR3, taken from reference TRBV5-1 and TRBJ2-1): KAGVTQTPRYLIKTRGQQVTLSCSPISGHRSVSWYQQTPGQGLQFLFEYFSETQRNKGNFPGRFSGRQFSNSRSEMNVSTLELGDSALYLCASSLGPRGPGYNEQFFGPGTRLTVL.

This clonotype was counted ten times or more. The J gene is TRBJ2-1, the V gene TRBV4-3; D may be TRBD1 (6 bases). V was shortened by 4 bases and J by 0 bases, with 10 bases between the two germline ends. CDR3 length: 15 residues. The germline gives CDR1 LGHNA, CDR2 YSLEER. The CDR3 nucleotides read TGCGCCAGCAGCCCCGAAGGGGGCTCCTACAATGAGCAGTTCTTC. This translates into CASSPEGGSYNEQFF.

This clonotype was seen only a few times. This chain uses TRBV18 with TRBJ2-3; tentatively, D is TRBD1 or TRBD2 (6 bases each). The V gene lost 6 bases and the J gene lost 3 bases, with 22 bases spanning the gap. Germline V gene data show CDR1 as KGHSH and CDR2 as LQKENI. This CDR3 comprises 17 residues. CDR3 amino acids: CASSPREGNRVTDTQYF. The CDR3 DNA sequence: TGTGCCAGCTCCCCGCGGGAAGGAAACAGGGTAACAGATACGCAGTATTTT.